One and the same sample provided the 6 T cell receptor beta chains below, sequenced in a study of T-cell memory formation after mild COVID-19. TCRdb itself ran the 5' RACE reads through MiXCR, one entry per CDR3 protein. This table has around 49,000 distinct CDR3 sequences, roughly a quarter appearing once. Sequencing was done on a sample of PBMCs or a T cell subset sorted from them (not recorded which). These receptors came from a man in his late teens or twenties who had mild COVID-19 (a few samples of this study predate the infection). Cell type and time point are not known.

The V and J genes are TRBV4-1 and TRBJ2-3; 8 bases fit TRBD2. CDR3 length: 16 amino acids. Germline assignment: CDR1 MGHRA and CDR2 YSYEKL. The V segment lost 0 bases and the J segment 4 bases; nucleotides outside the gene matches: 6. The CDR3 DNA reads TGCGCCAGCAGCCAAGAACCTGGCGGGGGGTCAGATACGCAGTATTTT. Translated: CASSQEPGGGSDTQYF.

The gene calls are TRBV7-7 and TRBJ1-1; the D gene is possibly TRBD1 (5 bases). Deletions cut 5 bases from V and 3 bases from J, with 19 bases between. Per germline, CDR1 SSHAT and CDR2 FNYEAQ (reference sequence). The CDR3 loop spans 16 amino acids. For the CDR3, the DNA is TGTGCCAGCAGCCTCCTAGGTCGGGGGGAGGACACTGAAGCTTTCTTT. Translated: CASSLLGRGEDTEAFF.

This clonotype was seen a handful of times. The junction departs from germline at one end; a sequencing error may be responsible. The chain employs TRBV12-3 or TRBV12-4 and TRBJ2-7; 9 nucleotides line up with TRBD1. The CDR3 has 13 residues. CDR3: CASSYYRDREQHF. DNA of the CDR3: TGTGCCAGCAGTTACTACCGGGACAGGGAGCAACACTTC.

The chain has TRBV29-1 and TRBJ2-2; D ambiguous. CDR3 length: 12 amino acids. Germline CDR1 and CDR2: SQVTM and ANQGSEA. V was cut by 6 bases and J by 1 base, with 6 bases left in between. The CDR3 is CSVVKNTGELFF. CDR3 bases: TGCAGCGTGGTCAAGAACACCGGGGAGCTGTTTTTT.

This clonotype came up a few times. One end of the junction does not line up with germline, which may come from a read error. The chain combines TRBV6-6 with TRBJ1-5; D gene unclear. Germline V gives CDR1 MNHNY, CDR2 SVGAGI (reference sequence). This CDR3 contains 13 residues. The CDR3, as DNA: TGTGCCAGCAGTTACGAGGCAGGTCAGTCCCAGCATTTT. Protein sequence: CASSYEAGQSQHF.

This chain connects TRBV4-2 to TRBJ1-5; D call uncertain. V was clipped by 9 bases and J by 0 bases, with 9 bases between them. The CDR3 contains 13 residues. The germline V gene encodes CDR1 LGHNA and CDR2 YNFKEQ. CDR3 sequence (DNA): TGTGCCAGTGCCGGGTATAGCAATCAGCCCCAGCATTTT. Amino acids: CASAGYSNQPQHF.